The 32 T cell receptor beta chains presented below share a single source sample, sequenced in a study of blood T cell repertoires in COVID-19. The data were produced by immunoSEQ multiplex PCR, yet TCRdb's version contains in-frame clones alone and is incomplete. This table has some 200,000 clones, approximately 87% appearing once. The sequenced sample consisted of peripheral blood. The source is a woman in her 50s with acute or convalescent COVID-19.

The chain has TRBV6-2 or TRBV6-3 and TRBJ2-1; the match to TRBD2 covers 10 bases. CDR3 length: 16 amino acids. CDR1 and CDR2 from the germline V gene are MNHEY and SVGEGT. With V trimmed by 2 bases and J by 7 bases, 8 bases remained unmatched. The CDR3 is CASSYTLAGVANEQFF. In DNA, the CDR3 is TGTGCCAGCAGTTACACGCTAGCGGGAGTTGCGAATGAGCAGTTCTTC.

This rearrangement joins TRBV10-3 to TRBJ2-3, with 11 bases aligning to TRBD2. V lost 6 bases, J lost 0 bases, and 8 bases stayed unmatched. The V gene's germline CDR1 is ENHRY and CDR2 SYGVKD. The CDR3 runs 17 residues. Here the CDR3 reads CAIRPTSGGGSTDTQYF. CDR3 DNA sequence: TGTGCCATCAGACCAACTAGCGGGGGAGGGAGCACAGATACGCAGTATTTT.

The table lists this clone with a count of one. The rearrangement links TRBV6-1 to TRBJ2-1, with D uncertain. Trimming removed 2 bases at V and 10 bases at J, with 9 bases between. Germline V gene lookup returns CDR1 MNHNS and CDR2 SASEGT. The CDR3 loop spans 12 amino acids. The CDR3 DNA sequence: TGTGCCAGCAGTGAAAGAGGCGTAGAGCAGTTCTTC. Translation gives CASSERGVEQFF.

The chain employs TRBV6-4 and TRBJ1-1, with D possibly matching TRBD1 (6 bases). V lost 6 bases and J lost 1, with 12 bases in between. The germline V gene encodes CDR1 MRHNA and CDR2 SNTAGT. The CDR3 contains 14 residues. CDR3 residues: CASSQGMGNTEAFF. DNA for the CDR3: TGTGCCAGCAGCCAGGGGATGGGGAACACTGAAGCTTTCTTT.

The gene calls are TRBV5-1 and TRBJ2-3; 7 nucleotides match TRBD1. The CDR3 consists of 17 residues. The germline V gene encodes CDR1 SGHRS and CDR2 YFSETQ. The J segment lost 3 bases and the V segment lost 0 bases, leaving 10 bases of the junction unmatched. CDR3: CASSLVGGRGMTDTQYF. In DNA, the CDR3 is TGCGCCAGCAGCTTGGTAGGGGGCAGGGGCATGACAGATACGCAGTATTTT.

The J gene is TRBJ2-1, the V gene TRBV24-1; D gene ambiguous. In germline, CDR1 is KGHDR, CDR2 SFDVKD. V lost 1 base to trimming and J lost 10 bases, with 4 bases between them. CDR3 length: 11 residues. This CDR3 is CATSDFLEQFF. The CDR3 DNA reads TGTGCCACCAGTGATTTCCTCGAGCAGTTCTTC.

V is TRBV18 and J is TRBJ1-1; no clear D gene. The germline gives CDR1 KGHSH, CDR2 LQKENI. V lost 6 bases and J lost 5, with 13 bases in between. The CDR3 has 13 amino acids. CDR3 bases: TGTGCCAGCTCCGCTTCTCAGGAAACTGAAGCTTTCTTT. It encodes CASSASQETEAFF.

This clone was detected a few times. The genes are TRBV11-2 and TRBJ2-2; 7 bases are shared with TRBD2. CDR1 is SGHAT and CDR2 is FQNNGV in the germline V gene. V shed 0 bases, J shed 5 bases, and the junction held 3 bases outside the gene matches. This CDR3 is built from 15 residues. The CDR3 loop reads CASSLEPSGTGELFF. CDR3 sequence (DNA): TGTGCCAGCAGCTTAGAGCCTAGCGGTACCGGGGAGCTGTTTTTT.

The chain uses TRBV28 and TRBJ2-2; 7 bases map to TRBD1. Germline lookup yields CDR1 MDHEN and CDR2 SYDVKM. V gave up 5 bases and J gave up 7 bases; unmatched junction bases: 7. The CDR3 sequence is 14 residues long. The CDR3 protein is CASSPRTGNGELFF. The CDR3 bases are TGTGCCAGCAGTCCCCGGACAGGTAACGGGGAGCTGTTTTTT.

The CDR3 nucleotides are TGTGCCAGCAGCCTAGCGGGAGGGGTCTACGAGCAGTACTTC. It translates to CASSLAGGVYEQYF. V usage is TRBV3-1 (or the pseudogene TRBV3-2) and J usage is TRBJ2-7; 11 bases are a match to TRBD2. CDR3 length equals 14 residues. Looked up from germline, CDR1 is LGHDT and CDR2 is YNNKEL (reference sequence). The ends lost 4 bases at V and 3 bases at J; junction bases unmatched: 2.

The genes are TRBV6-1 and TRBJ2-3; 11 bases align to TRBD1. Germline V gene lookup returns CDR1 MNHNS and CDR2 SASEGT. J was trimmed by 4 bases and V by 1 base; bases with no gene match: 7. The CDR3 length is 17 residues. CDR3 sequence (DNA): TGTGCCAGCAGTGAAGTCAGATGGGGACAGGGGGCAGATACGCAGTATTTT. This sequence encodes CASSEVRWGQGADTQYF.

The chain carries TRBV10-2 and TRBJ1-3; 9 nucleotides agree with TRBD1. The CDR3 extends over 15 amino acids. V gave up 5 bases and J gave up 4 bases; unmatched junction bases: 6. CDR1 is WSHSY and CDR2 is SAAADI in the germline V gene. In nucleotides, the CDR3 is TGCGCCAGCAGTCCACAGGGGGCCCGGGGAAACACCATATATTTT. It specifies CASSPQGARGNTIYF.

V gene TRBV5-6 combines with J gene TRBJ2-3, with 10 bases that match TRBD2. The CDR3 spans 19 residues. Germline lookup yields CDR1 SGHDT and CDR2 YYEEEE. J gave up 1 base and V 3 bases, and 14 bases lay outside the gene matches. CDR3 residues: CASSSPRLAGDGGTDTQYF. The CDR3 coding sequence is TGTGCCAGCAGCTCCCCCCGGCTAGCGGGAGATGGAGGCACAGATACGCAGTATTTT. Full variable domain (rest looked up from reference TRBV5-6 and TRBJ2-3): DAGVTQSPTHLIKTRGQQVTLRCSPKSGHDTVSWYQQALGQGPQFIFQYYEEEERQRGNFPDRFSGHQFPNYSSELNVNALLLGDSALYLCASSSPRLAGDGGTDTQYFGPGTRLTVL.

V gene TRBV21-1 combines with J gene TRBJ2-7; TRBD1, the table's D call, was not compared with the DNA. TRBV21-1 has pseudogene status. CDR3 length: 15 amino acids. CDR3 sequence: CASSFRPDGLAEQYF. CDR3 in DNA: TGTGCCAGCAGCTTCCGACCGGATGGGCTCGCCGAGCAGTACTTC.

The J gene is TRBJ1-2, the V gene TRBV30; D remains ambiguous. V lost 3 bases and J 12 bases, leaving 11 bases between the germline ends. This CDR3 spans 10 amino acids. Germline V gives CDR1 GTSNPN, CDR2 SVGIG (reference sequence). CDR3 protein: CAWREDTHTF. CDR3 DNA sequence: TGTGCCTGGAGGGAGGATACGCACACCTTC.

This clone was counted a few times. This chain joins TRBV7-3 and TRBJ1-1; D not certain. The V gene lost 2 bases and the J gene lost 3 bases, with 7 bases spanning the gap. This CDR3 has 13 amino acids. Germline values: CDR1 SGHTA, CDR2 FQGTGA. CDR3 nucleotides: TGTGCCAGCAGCTTAGTGGAGGACACTGAAGCTTTCTTT. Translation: CASSLVEDTEAFF.

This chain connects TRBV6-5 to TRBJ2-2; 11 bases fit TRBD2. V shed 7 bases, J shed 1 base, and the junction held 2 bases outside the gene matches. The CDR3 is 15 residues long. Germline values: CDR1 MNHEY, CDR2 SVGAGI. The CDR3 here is CASTGLAGNTGELFF. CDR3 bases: TGTGCCAGCACAGGACTAGCGGGGAACACCGGGGAGCTGTTTTTT.

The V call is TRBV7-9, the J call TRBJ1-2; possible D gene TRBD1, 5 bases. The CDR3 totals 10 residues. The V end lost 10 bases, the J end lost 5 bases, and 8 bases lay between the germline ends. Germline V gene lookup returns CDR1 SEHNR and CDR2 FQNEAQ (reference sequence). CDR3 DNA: TGTGCCACCGGGGGTTATGGCTACACCTTC. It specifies CATGGYGYTF.

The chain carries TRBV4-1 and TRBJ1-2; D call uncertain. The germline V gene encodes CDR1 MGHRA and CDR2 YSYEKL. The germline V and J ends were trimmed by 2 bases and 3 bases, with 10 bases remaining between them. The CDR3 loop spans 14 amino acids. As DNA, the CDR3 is TGCGCCAGCAGCCAACGGGGTTCTCACTATGGCTACACCTTC. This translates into CASSQRGSHYGYTF.

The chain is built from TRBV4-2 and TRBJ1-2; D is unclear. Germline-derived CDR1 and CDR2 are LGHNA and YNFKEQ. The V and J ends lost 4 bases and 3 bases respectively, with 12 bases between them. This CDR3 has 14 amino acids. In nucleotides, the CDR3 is TGTGCCAGCAGCCGGGAGGGCTACGACTATGGCTACACCTTC. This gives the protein CASSREGYDYGYTF.

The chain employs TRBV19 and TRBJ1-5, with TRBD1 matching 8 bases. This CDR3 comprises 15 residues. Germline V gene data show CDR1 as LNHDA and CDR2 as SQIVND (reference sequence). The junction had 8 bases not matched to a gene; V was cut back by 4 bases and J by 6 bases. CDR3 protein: CASSTGTGKRQPQHF. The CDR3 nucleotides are TGTGCCAGTAGTACCGGGACAGGTAAACGTCAGCCCCAGCATTTT.

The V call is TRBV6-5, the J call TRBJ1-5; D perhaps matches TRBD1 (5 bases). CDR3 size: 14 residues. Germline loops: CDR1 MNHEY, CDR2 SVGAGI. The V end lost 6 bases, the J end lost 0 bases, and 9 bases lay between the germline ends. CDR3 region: CASRMDTSNQPQHF. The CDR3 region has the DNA TGTGCCAGCAGGATGGACACTAGCAATCAGCCCCAGCATTTT.

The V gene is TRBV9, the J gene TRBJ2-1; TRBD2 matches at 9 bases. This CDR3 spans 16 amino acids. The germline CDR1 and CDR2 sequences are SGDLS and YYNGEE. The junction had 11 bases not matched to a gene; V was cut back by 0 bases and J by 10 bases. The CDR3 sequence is CASSVGQSSGIGEQFF. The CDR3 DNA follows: TGTGCCAGCAGCGTAGGTCAGTCTAGCGGGATTGGAGAGCAGTTCTTC.

The CDR3 here is CASSPGLAGGPLYEQYF. The CDR3, as DNA: TGTGCCAGCAGCCCCGGACTAGCGGGAGGGCCTCTCTACGAGCAGTACTTC. The rearrangement links TRBV5-4 to TRBJ2-7; 15 bases match TRBD2. Germline CDR1 and CDR2: SGHNT and YYREEE (reference sequence). The CDR3 is 17 amino acids. V was clipped by 4 bases and J by 3 bases; unmatched bases: 8.

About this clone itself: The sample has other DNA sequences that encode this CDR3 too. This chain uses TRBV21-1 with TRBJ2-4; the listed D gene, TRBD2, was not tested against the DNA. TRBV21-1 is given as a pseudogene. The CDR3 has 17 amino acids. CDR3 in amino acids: CASRGPGGAVAKNIQYF. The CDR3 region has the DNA TGTGCCAGCCGGGGTCCGGGGGGGGCTGTAGCCAAAAACATTCAGTACTTC.

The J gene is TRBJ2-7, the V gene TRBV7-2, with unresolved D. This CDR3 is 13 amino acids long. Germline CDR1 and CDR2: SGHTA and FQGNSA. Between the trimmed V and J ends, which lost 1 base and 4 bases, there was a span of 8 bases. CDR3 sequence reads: CASSLDQRYEQYF. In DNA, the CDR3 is TGTGCCAGCAGCTTAGATCAACGGTACGAGCAGTACTTC. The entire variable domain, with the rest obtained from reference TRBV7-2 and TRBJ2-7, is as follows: GAGVSQSPSNKVTEKGKDVELRCDPISGHTALYWYRQSLGQGLEFLIYFQGNSAPDKSGLPSDRFSAERTGGSVSTLTIQRTQQEDSAVYLCASSLDQRYEQYFGPGTRLTVT.

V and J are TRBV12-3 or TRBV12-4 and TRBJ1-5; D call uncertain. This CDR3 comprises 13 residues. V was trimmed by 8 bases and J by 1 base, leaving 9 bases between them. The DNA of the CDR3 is TGTGCCAGCGTCCGGGGAAGCAATCAGCCCCAGCATTTT. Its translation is CASVRGSNQPQHF.

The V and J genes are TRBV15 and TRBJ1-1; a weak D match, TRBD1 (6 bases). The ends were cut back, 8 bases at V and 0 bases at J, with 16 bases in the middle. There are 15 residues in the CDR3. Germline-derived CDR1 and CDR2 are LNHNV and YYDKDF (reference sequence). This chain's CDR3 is CATARPGQMNTEAFF. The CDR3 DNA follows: TGTGCCACCGCAAGGCCCGGACAGATGAACACTGAAGCTTTCTTT.

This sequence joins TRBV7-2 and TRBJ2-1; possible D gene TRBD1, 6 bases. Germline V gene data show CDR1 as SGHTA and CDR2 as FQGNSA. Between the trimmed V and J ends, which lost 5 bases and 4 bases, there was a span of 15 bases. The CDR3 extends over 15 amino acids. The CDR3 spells CASSKTGLKYNEQFF. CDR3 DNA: TGTGCCAGCAGCAAAACAGGGTTAAAATACAATGAGCAGTTCTTC.

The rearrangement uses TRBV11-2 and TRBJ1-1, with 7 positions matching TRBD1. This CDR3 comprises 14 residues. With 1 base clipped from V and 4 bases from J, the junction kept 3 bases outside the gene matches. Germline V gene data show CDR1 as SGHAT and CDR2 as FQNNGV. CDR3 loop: CASSLGQGGTEAFF. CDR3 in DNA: TGTGCCAGCAGCTTAGGCCAGGGGGGCACTGAAGCTTTCTTT.

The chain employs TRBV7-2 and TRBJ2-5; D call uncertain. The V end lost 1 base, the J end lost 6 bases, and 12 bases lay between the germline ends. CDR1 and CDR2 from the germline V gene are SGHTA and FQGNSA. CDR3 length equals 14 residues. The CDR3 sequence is CASSLEASPQTQYF. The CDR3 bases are TGTGCCAGCAGCTTAGAAGCCTCCCCCCAGACCCAGTACTTC.

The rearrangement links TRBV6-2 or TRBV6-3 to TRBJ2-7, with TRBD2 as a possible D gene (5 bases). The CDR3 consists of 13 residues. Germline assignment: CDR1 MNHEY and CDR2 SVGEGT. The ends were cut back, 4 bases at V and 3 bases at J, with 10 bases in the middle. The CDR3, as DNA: TGTGCCAGCAGTTGGAGGTACCTCTACGAGCAGTACTTC. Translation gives CASSWRYLYEQYF.